The next 21 T cell receptor beta chains were all read from a single sample in a study of blood T cell repertoires in COVID-19. The repertoire was sequenced with immunoSEQ multiplex PCR; TCRdb's copy has only in-frame clones and lacks some. The table lists tens of thousands of clones, more than 80% of them singletons. The sequencing sample was made of peripheral blood. The receptor set was obtained from a woman aged 55-70 years with acute or convalescent COVID-19.

This clone was observed once. The J gene is TRBJ1-4, the V gene TRBV7-2; tentatively, D is TRBD1 (5 bases). The CDR3 runs to 14 residues. With 2 bases removed from V and 2 bases from J, the gap between germline ends came to 6 bases. Germline V gene sequence: CDR1 SGHTA, CDR2 FQGNSA. The DNA of the CDR3 is TGTGCCAGCAGCTTAAGACAGACTAATGAAAAACTGTTTTTT. Its protein product is CASSLRQTNEKLFF.

Concerning this clone itself: The DNA is omitted, as the CDR3 cannot be located on it reliably, and the CDR3 follows TCRdb's listing. The chain couples TRBV5-1 to TRBJ2-2; the table's D gene call, TRBD1, was not cross checked with the DNA. CDR1 and CDR2 (germline): SGHRS, YFSETQ. The CDR3 sequence runs 15 residues, both termini included. The CDR3 protein is CASSLAVGQGALVFF.

The chain is built from TRBV30 and TRBJ2-4; D perhaps matches TRBD1 (6 bases). Germline loops: CDR1 GTSNPN, CDR2 SVGIG (reference sequence). This CDR3 contains 13 residues. V was trimmed by 2 bases and J by 12 bases, leaving 17 bases between them. The CDR3 sequence: CAWSPGHAYAQYF. The CDR3 DNA reads TGTGCCTGGAGTCCGGGACACGCCTACGCTCAGTACTTC.

This chain connects TRBV6-5 to TRBJ1-1, with unresolved D. The CDR3 length is 13 residues. Trimming shortened V by 4 bases and J by 5 bases, and 11 bases separated the two germline ends. CDR1 and CDR2 from the germline V gene are MNHEY and SVGAGI. The CDR3 bases are TGTGCCAGCAGTTTAGAGAGGGAAACTGAAGCTTTCTTT. Translated: CASSLERETEAFF.

The chain couples TRBV7-9 to TRBJ1-6; TRBD1 matches at 7 bases. The V and J ends lost 1 base and 9 bases, in that order; junction bases with no gene match: 12. The CDR3 runs to 17 residues. The V gene's germline CDR1 is SEHNR and CDR2 FQNEAQ (reference sequence). The CDR3 sequence is CASSLGAGGDMSSPLHF. The CDR3 DNA reads TGTGCCAGCAGCTTAGGCGCAGGGGGTGATATGAGTTCACCCCTCCACTTT.

This rearrangement joins TRBV4-1 to TRBJ2-7; TRBD2 matches 7 bases. After removal of 1 base from V and 6 bases from J, the junction contained 9 bases not matched to a gene. There are 15 residues in the CDR3. Germline lookup yields CDR1 MGHRA and CDR2 YSYEKL. The CDR3 region has the DNA TGCGCCAGCAGCCAAGCGCCGCGGGGGTGGGTCGAGCAGTACTTC. It yields the protein CASSQAPRGWVEQYF.

CDR3 sequence reads: CASSRPSGRDYNEQFF. CDR3 in DNA: TGTGCCAGCAGCCGCCCTAGCGGGAGGGATTACAATGAGCAGTTCTTC. The chain joins TRBV3-1 (or the pseudogene TRBV3-2) to TRBJ2-1; 12 bases agree with TRBD2. J gave up 4 bases and V 4 bases, and 5 bases lay outside the gene matches. The CDR3 totals 16 residues. The germline CDR1 and CDR2 sequences are LGHDT and YNNKEL (reference sequence).

The rearrangement joins TRBV14 to TRBJ1-3; D not resolved. V gave up 1 base and J gave up 2 bases, with 6 bases separating them. CDR3 length equals 14 residues. CDR1 is SGHDN, CDR2 FVKESK, per germline. The CDR3 nucleotides read TGTGCCAGCAGCCAAGGCAGGACTGGAAACACCATATATTTT. Translated, it gives CASSQGRTGNTIYF. The full variable domain, with the rest looked up from reference TRBV14 and TRBJ1-3, is EAGVTQFPSHSVIEKGQTVTLRCDPISGHDNLYWYRRVMGKEIKFLLHFVKESKQDESGMPNNRFLAERTGGTYSTLKVQPAELEDSGVYFCASSQGRTGNTIYFGEGSWLTVV.

This chain joins TRBV11-2 and TRBJ2-3; 9 bases agree with TRBD1. The trim removed 6 bases at V and 6 bases at J, leaving 10 bases unmatched. CDR3 size: 15 residues. The germline CDR1 and CDR2 sequences are SGHAT and FQNNGV. The CDR3 DNA follows: TGTGCCAGCAGATACCGGGACAGGGTTAGCGATACGCAGTATTTT. Protein: CASRYRDRVSDTQYF.

On this clone itself: One junction end disagrees with the germline gene, perhaps due to a read error. CDR3 amino acids: CASSSTSRDTQYF. CDR3 DNA: TGTGCCAGCTCGTCTACTAGCAGAGATACGCAGTATTTT. This rearrangement joins TRBV18 to TRBJ2-3; D is perhaps TRBD2 (6 bases). CDR3 length: 13 amino acids. CDR1 and CDR2 from the germline V gene are KGHSH and LQKENI. The full variable domain, its missing parts supplied by reference TRBV18 and TRBJ2-3, is NAGVMQNPRHLVRRRGQEARLRCSPMKGHSHVYWYRQLPEEGLKFMVYLQKENIIDESGMPKERFSAEFPKEGPSILRIQQVVRGDSAAYFCASSSTSRDTQYFGPGTRLTVL.

This chain links TRBV19 with TRBJ1-1; 7 nucleotides line up with TRBD1. The V segment lost 5 bases and the J segment 3 bases; nucleotides outside the gene matches: 6. CDR1 is LNHDA and CDR2 is SQIVND in the germline V gene (reference sequence). The CDR3 sequence is 14 residues long. In nucleotides, the CDR3 is TGTGCCAGTAGTGTCTACAGGGGCCACACTGAAGCTTTCTTT. This sequence encodes CASSVYRGHTEAFF.

The V and J genes are TRBV6-1 and TRBJ1-1, with D hard to call. V lost 3 bases to trimming and J lost 3 bases, with 17 bases between them. The CDR3 sequence is 16 residues long. Germline V gene sequence: CDR1 MNHNS, CDR2 SASEGT. This CDR3 is CASSDPPLIVDTEAFF. The CDR3 DNA sequence: TGTGCCAGCAGTGACCCACCCCTAATAGTGGACACTGAAGCTTTCTTT.

The chain employs TRBV5-5 and TRBJ1-3; D uncertain. There are 14 residues in the CDR3. Germline CDR1 reads SGHKS; CDR2 reads YYEKEE (reference sequence). Deletions cut 4 bases from V and 0 bases from J, with 8 bases between. The CDR3 sequence is CASSHSNSGNTIYF. CDR3 DNA: TGTGCCAGCAGCCATAGCAACTCTGGAAACACCATATATTTT.

The rearrangement joins TRBV7-6 to TRBJ2-1; maybe TRBD2 (6 bases). Trimming shortened V by 4 bases and J by 4 bases, and 11 bases separated the two germline ends. There are 14 residues in the CDR3. Germline V CDR1 and CDR2: SGHVS, FNYEAQ. In nucleotides, the CDR3 is TGTGCCAGCAGCTCCGAGGGAGGATACAATGAGCAGTTCTTC. The encoded protein is CASSSEGGYNEQFF.

This chain connects TRBV10-3 to TRBJ2-7, with D perhaps TRBD1 (6 bases). V was shortened by 8 bases and J by 6 bases, with 20 bases between the two germline ends. Germline V gene lookup returns CDR1 ENHRY and CDR2 SYGVKD. The CDR3 covers 14 residues. The CDR3 coding sequence is TGTGCCATCGGGGACATGCGTCTTCCTGGCGAGCAGTACTTC. Residues: CAIGDMRLPGEQYF.

This sequence joins TRBV5-1 and TRBJ1-2; no clear D. Deletions cut 4 bases from V and 0 bases from J, with 7 bases between. This CDR3 is 13 amino acids long. CDR1 and CDR2 (germline): SGHRS, YFSETQ. The CDR3 spells CASSREPNYGYTF. The CDR3, as DNA: TGCGCCAGCAGCCGAGAACCTAACTATGGCTACACCTTC.

V is TRBV4-1 and J is TRBJ1-3; D not resolved. The CDR3 spans 15 residues. Germline V lookup: CDR1 MGHRA, CDR2 YSYEKL. V was pared by 4 bases and J by 0 bases, with 10 bases between. In DNA form, the CDR3 reads TGCGCCAGCAGCCTTGGGCCCATCTCTGGAAACACCATATATTTT. Amino acid sequence: CASSLGPISGNTIYF.

The V and J genes are TRBV18 and TRBJ2-7; TRBD1 aligns across 7 bases. The CDR3 extends over 15 amino acids. The V segment lost 3 bases and the J segment 1 base; nucleotides outside the gene matches: 6. CDR1 and CDR2 from the germline V gene are KGHSH and LQKENI. The CDR3 here is CASSPRQGFSYEQYF. The DNA for the CDR3 is TGTGCCAGCTCACCGAGACAGGGTTTTTCCTACGAGCAGTACTTC.

This chain connects TRBV11-2 to TRBJ2-1; TRBD2 matches 10 bases. Germline V CDR1 and CDR2: SGHAT, FQNNGV. The CDR3 sequence is 16 residues long. V gave up 3 bases and J gave up 8 bases; unmatched junction bases: 10. The CDR3 spells CASSFPSGRGHYEQFF. As DNA, the CDR3 is TGTGCCAGCAGCTTCCCAAGCGGGAGGGGACACTATGAGCAGTTCTTC.

The V call is TRBV5-4, the J call TRBJ2-7; TRBD1 is a possible D gene (6 bases). The germline V and J ends were trimmed by 5 bases and 0 bases, with 9 bases remaining between them. Germline lookup yields CDR1 SGHNT and CDR2 YYREEE (reference sequence). The CDR3 is made up of 13 amino acids. CDR3 bases: TGTGCCAGCAGTCGGGACACCTCCTACGAGCAGTACTTC. This gives the protein CASSRDTSYEQYF.

The chain recombines TRBV5-8 with TRBJ2-3; TRBD2 aligns across 15 bases. CDR3 length: 17 residues. Germline CDR1 and CDR2: SGHTS and YDEGEE. V was clipped by 4 bases and J by 4 bases; unmatched bases: 7. CDR3 protein: CASSDGTSGGQSDTQYF. The CDR3 bases are TGTGCCAGCAGCGACGGGACTAGCGGGGGGCAGTCAGATACGCAGTATTTT.